A selection of T cell receptor beta chains follows, all from one sample in a study of regulatory T cells in long-lasting Graves disease. Via MiXCR, TCRdb re-called the multiplex PCR reads, giving one row per CDR3 protein. The data contain 240,000 or so distinct CDR3 sequences, 20% to 25% of them singletons. This specimen consisted of peripheral blood mononuclear cells (PBMCs), obtained at new diagnosis, from a patient treated with antithyroid drugs. These TCRs come from a female donor with Graves disease. Each CDR3 is given with its conserved first and last residue. A D gene is named only where the DNA matches it firmly. Clone size is not always given. Where it is, it says once, few, many or a class for expanded clones.

TRBJ1-4 | - | few | TRBV5-6 | CASSVSGNEKLFF | TGTGCCAGCAGCGTTTCTGGCAATGAAAAACTGTTTTTT
TRBJ2-7 | TRBD2 | - | TRBV11-2 | CASSLGFPLAGGSYEQYF | TGTGCCAGCAGCTTAGGTTTCCCCTTGGCGGGAGGGTCCTACGAGCAGTACTTC
TRBJ1-5 | TRBD1 | many | TRBV20-1 | CSARDSRTGGLSNQPQHF | TGCAGTGCTAGAGATTCGAGGACAGGGGGGTTAAGCAATCAGCCCCAGCATTTT
TRBJ2-1 | TRBD1 | many | TRBV19 | CASSRQGTGYNEQFF | TGTGCCAGTAGTAGACAGGGGACGGGCTACAATGAGCAGTTCTTC
TRBJ2-7 | - | - | TRBV10-3 | CAISEGQGSYEQYF | TGTGCCATCAGCGAAGGTCAGGGGTCCTACGAGCAGTACTTC
TRBJ2-1 | TRBD1 | - | TRBV2 | CASSDTGGNEQFF | TGTGCCAGCAGTGACACAGGGGGCAATGAGCAGTTCTTC
TRBJ2-7 | - | many | TRBV6-2/TRBV6-3 | CASSYLGIYEQYF | TGTGCCAGCAGTTACCTGGGCATCTACGAGCAGTACTTC
TRBJ1-5 | - | many | TRBV30 | CAWRPKLSNQPQHF | TGTGCCTGGAGACCCAAGTTAAGCAATCAGCCCCAGCATTTT
TRBJ2-1 | - | many | TRBV7-3 | CASSLGPAEYVEQFF | TGTGCCAGCAGCTTGGGGCCTGCCGAGTATGTTGAGCAGTTCTTC
TRBJ1-3 | - | few | TRBV9 | CASSKTGTSGNTIYF | TGTGCCAGCAGTAAAACCGGGACGAGTGGAAACACCATATATTTT
TRBJ2-1 | - | many | TRBV20-1 | CSAPKPTGLMDNEQFF | TGCAGTGCTCCTAAACCGACGGGGTTGATGGACAATGAGCAGTTCTTC
TRBJ2-1 | TRBD2 | - | TRBV6-2/TRBV6-3 | CASSSAGGPYNEQFF | TGTGCCAGCAGTTCGGCGGGGGGGCCCTACAATGAGCAGTTCTTC
TRBJ1-5 | TRBD1 | many | TRBV20-1 | CSASPTGDYQPQHF | TGCAGTGCTAGTCCGACAGGGGACTATCAGCCCCAGCATTTT
TRBJ1-1 | - | many | TRBV2 | CAGETRGQTEAFF | TGTGCCGGGGAAACGAGGGGTCAAACTGAAGCTTTCTTT
TRBJ1-1 | - | many | TRBV20-1 | CSARNDGRNTEAFF | TGCAGTGCTAGAAACGACGGACGGAACACTGAAGCTTTCTTT
TRBJ1-1 | - | many | TRBV7-9 | CASSFVSGTEAFF | TGTGCCAGCAGCTTCGTATCGGGAACTGAAGCTTTCTTT
TRBJ2-2 | TRBD1 | - | TRBV2 | CASSPTGTHNTGELFF | TGTGCCAGCAGCCCGACAGGGACCCATAACACCGGGGAGCTGTTTTTT
TRBJ2-3 | - | few | TRBV6-2/TRBV6-3 | CASSSYSGVDTQYF | TGTGCCAGCAGTTCGTACTCGGGGGTAGATACGCAGTATTTT
TRBJ2-1 | TRBD2 | many | TRBV2 | CASMGSGSSYNEQFF | TGTGCCAGCATGGGGAGCGGGAGCTCCTACAATGAGCAGTTCTTC
TRBJ2-5 | TRBD2 | few | TRBV20-1 | CSARPSGRARETQYF | TGCAGTGCTAGACCTAGCGGGAGGGCCCGGGAGACCCAGTACTTC
TRBJ1-3 | - | many | TRBV7-2 | CASSSGGGNTIYF | TGTGCCAGCAGCTCCGGGGGTGGAAACACCATATATTTT
TRBJ2-2 | TRBD2 | few | TRBV7-3 | CASSPTKAGADTGELFF | TGTGCCAGCAGTCCAACTAAAGCGGGGGCGGACACCGGGGAGCTGTTTTTT
TRBJ1-2 | - | many | TRBV5-6 | CASSFLRLANYGYTF | TGTGCCAGCAGCTTCCTCAGGTTAGCTAACTATGGCTACACCTTC
TRBJ2-7 | - | many | TRBV5-1 | CASSLIPGPSYEQYF | TGCGCCAGCAGCTTGATTCCGGGCCCAAGCTACGAGCAGTACTTC
TRBJ2-2 | - | - | TRBV6-1 | CASTLWGAGTGELFF | TGTGCCAGCACCCTGTGGGGGGCGGGGACCGGGGAGCTGTTTTTT
TRBJ1-2 | TRBD1 | many | TRBV3-1 | CASSQRGTGTFGYTF | TGTGCCAGCAGCCAACGGGGGACAGGGACATTTGGCTACACCTTC
TRBJ2-7 | - | - | TRBV6-1 | CASSGTTPYEQYF | TGTGCCAGCTCCGGGACGACCCCCTACGAGCAGTACTTC
TRBJ2-7 | TRBD2 | - | TRBV9 | CASSQYGLAGVYEQYF | TGTGCCAGCAGCCAATATGGACTAGCGGGAGTCTACGAGCAGTACTTC
TRBJ1-1 | TRBD1 | many | TRBV2 | CASMGRQGGNTEAFF | TGTGCCAGCATGGGGCGACAGGGGGGGAACACTGAAGCTTTCTTT